These 27 T cell receptor beta chains came from one sample sequenced in a study of blood T cell repertoires in COVID-19. Using immunoSEQ multiplex PCR, the repertoire was profiled, and TCRdb retains in-frame clones only, with some absent. This table has 250,000 to 300,000 clones, approximately 84% appearing once. The material sequenced was PBMCs or T cells enriched from blood (not recorded which). These receptors originate from a woman between 50 and 59 years old who had been exposed to COVID-19.

CDR3 sequence: CASSPPGRGTYGYTF. CDR3 bases: TGCGCCAGCAGCCCACCCGGGCGGGGGACCTATGGCTACACCTTC. This chain connects TRBV4-1 to TRBJ1-2; perhaps TRBD1 as D (5 bases). The germline V and J ends were trimmed by 4 bases and 4 bases, with 16 bases remaining between them. The CDR3 is 15 amino acids. CDR1 is MGHRA and CDR2 is YSYEKL in the germline V gene.

The chain uses TRBV7-2 and TRBJ1-1; no clear D. CDR3 size: 15 residues. Germline V lookup: CDR1 SGHTA, CDR2 FQGNSA. V was clipped by 3 bases and J by 0 bases, with 11 bases between them. The CDR3 protein is CASSFIMSVNTEAFF. CDR3 sequence (DNA): TGTGCCAGCAGCTTTATAATGTCGGTGAACACTGAAGCTTTCTTT.

The chain carries TRBV7-2 and TRBJ2-7, with TRBD2 matching over 16 bases. V lost 1 base to trimming and J lost 5 bases; unmatched junction nucleotides: 11. Germline lookup yields CDR1 SGHTA and CDR2 FQGNSA. The CDR3 spans 19 residues. The CDR3 here is CASSLGGPGLAGGPNEQYF. DNA for the CDR3: TGTGCCAGCAGCTTAGGTGGTCCGGGACTAGCGGGGGGGCCAAACGAGCAGTACTTC.

The J gene is TRBJ1-2, the V gene TRBV5-1, with 7 positions matching TRBD1. The junction had 4 bases not matched to a gene; V was cut back by 0 bases and J by 8 bases. Germline-derived CDR1 and CDR2 are SGHRS and YFSETQ. The CDR3 consists of 13 residues. The CDR3 loop is CASSLGQGRGYTF. CDR3 coding DNA: TGCGCCAGCAGCTTGGGACAGGGCAGGGGCTACACCTTC.

This chain joins TRBV28 and TRBJ1-1, with D perhaps TRBD1 (5 bases). The CDR3 extends over 12 amino acids. Trimming took off 8 bases at V and 3 bases at J, with 10 bases between the two ends. Per germline, CDR1 MDHEN and CDR2 SYDVKM. For the CDR3, the DNA is TGTGCCAGCCGGGACTCTCACACTGAAGCTTTCTTT. This sequence encodes CASRDSHTEAFF. Complete variable domain (other parts from reference TRBV28 and TRBJ1-1): DVKVTQSSRYLVKRTGEKVFLECVQDMDHENMFWYRQDPGLGLRLIYFSYDVKMKEKGDIPEGYSVSREKKERFSLILESASTNQTSMYLCASRDSHTEAFFGQGTRLTVV.

This clone was counted once. In DNA form, the CDR3 reads TGTGCCAGCAACGGGGGGTCCTACAATGAGCAGTTCTTC. Its translation is CASNGGSYNEQFF. This rearrangement joins TRBV28 to TRBJ2-1; TRBD2 matches at 7 bases. Losses at the gene ends were 7 bases for V and 1 base for J; bases not matched to a gene: 1. CDR1 and CDR2 (germline): MDHEN, SYDVKM. CDR3 length: 13 amino acids.

This clone appeared once. The CDR3 bases are TGTGCCAGCAGCTTGGAACCGGCGGGTCAGCCCCAGCATTTT. It specifies CASSLEPAGQPQHF. This chain uses TRBV5-4 with TRBJ1-5; D is uncertain. CDR1 is SGHNT and CDR2 is YYREEE in the germline V gene (reference sequence). Trimming took 0 bases from V and 6 from J, leaving 10 bases between them. The CDR3 has 14 amino acids.

The J gene is TRBJ1-2, the V gene TRBV5-4, with TRBD1 identical over 10 bases. The CDR3 length is 15 residues. V shed 0 bases, J shed 4 bases, and the junction held 3 bases outside the gene matches. Germline V gene data show CDR1 as SGHNT and CDR2 as YYREEE (reference sequence). CDR3 residues: CASSLAGQGPYGYTF. CDR3 nucleotides: TGTGCCAGCAGCTTGGCGGGACAGGGGCCCTATGGCTACACCTTC.

The chain carries TRBV28 and TRBJ2-1, with 8 positions matching TRBD1. This CDR3 comprises 16 residues. CDR1 and CDR2 from the germline V gene are MDHEN and SYDVKM. The V segment lost 4 bases and the J segment 2 bases; nucleotides outside the gene matches: 7. The CDR3 loop is CASSSSWTGPYNEQFF. The DNA for the CDR3 is TGTGCCAGCAGTTCCTCTTGGACAGGGCCCTACAATGAGCAGTTCTTC.

This chain connects TRBV2 to TRBJ2-2, with D uncertain. Germline CDR1 and CDR2: SNHLY and FYNNEI. Trimming pared 7 bases from V and 0 bases from J, leaving 6 bases between. This CDR3 contains 13 residues. The CDR3 DNA is TGTGCCAGCATAATTGCGAACACCGGGGAGCTGTTTTTT. This gives the protein CASIIANTGELFF.

This chain joins TRBV29-1 and TRBJ2-3; D possibly corresponds to TRBD1 (5 bases). Trimming took off 2 bases at V and 4 bases at J, with 7 bases between the two ends. From germline, CDR1 is SQVTM and CDR2 ANQGSEA. The length of the CDR3 is 12 residues. The CDR3 sequence is CSVESGSDTQYF. As DNA, the CDR3 is TGCAGCGTTGAATCAGGGTCAGATACGCAGTATTTT.

This chain joins TRBV3-1 (or the pseudogene TRBV3-2) and TRBJ2-5; weak D call: TRBD2 (6 bases). Trimming removed 1 base at V and 10 bases at J, with 13 bases between. This CDR3 contains 13 residues. The germline gives CDR1 LGHDT, CDR2 YNNKEL (reference sequence). CDR3 loop: CASSQASGTLQYF. CDR3 DNA sequence: TGTGCCAGCAGCCAAGCCTCAGGGACTCTCCAGTACTTC.

V gene TRBV10-2 combines with J gene TRBJ2-2, with TRBD1 as a possible D gene (6 bases). With 7 bases removed from V and 0 bases from J, the gap between germline ends came to 9 bases. Germline V lookup: CDR1 WSHSY, CDR2 SAAADI. There are 14 residues in the CDR3. In DNA form, the CDR3 reads TGCGCCAGCAAAAACAGGGCGAACACCGGGGAGCTGTTTTTT. This encodes CASKNRANTGELFF.

V and J are TRBV7-9 and TRBJ1-1; no reliable D call. Trimming removed 1 base at V and 3 bases at J, with 15 bases between. The germline V gene has CDR1 SEHNR and CDR2 FQNEAQ (reference sequence). This CDR3 has 16 residues. As DNA, the CDR3 is TGTGCCAGCAGCTTAGGATCGCCGGGAGGTCACACTGAAGCTTTCTTT. Translated, it gives CASSLGSPGGHTEAFF.

V and J are TRBV10-1 and TRBJ2-3, with TRBD2 as a possible D gene (5 bases). Between the trimmed V and J ends, which lost 3 bases and 1 base, there was a span of 14 bases. CDR3 size: 16 residues. The V gene's germline CDR1 is WNHNN and CDR2 SYGVQD (reference sequence). CDR3 amino acids: CASSDKDFAGTDTQYF. In nucleotides, the CDR3 is TGCGCCAGCAGTGACAAGGACTTCGCCGGCACAGATACGCAGTATTTT.

This rearrangement joins TRBV19 to TRBJ1-1; D gene uncertain. The CDR3 runs 14 residues. Germline V gene lookup returns CDR1 LNHDA and CDR2 SQIVND (reference sequence). The V end was cut by 3 bases, the J end by 3 bases, with 11 bases between. CDR3 bases: TGTGCCAGTAGTATGCTGGGCTTGGACACTGAAGCTTTCTTT. Translation: CASSMLGLDTEAFF. The full variable domain, completed using reference TRBV19 and TRBJ1-1, is DGGITQSPKYLFRKEGQNVTLSCEQNLNHDAMYWYRQDPGQGLRLIYYSQIVNDFQKGDIAEGYSVSREKKESFPLTVTSAQKNPTAFYLCASSMLGLDTEAFFGQGTRLTVV.

For this clone: Other DNA sequences in this specimen translate into the identical CDR3. The chain has TRBV19 and TRBJ2-3; TRBD1 is a possible D gene (6 bases). V gave up 1 base and J gave up 4 bases, with 9 bases separating them. The germline CDR1 and CDR2 sequences are LNHDA and SQIVND (reference sequence). The CDR3 extends over 14 amino acids. The CDR3 bases are TGTGCCAGTAGTATAGGACAGGCGGCAGATACGCAGTATTTT. Amino acids: CASSIGQAADTQYF.

This clone was recorded a few times. The rearrangement uses TRBV19 and TRBJ1-1; maybe TRBD1 (5 bases). The V gene lost 5 bases and the J gene lost 10 bases, with 17 bases spanning the gap. Per the germline V gene, CDR1 is LNHDA and CDR2 is SQIVND (reference sequence). CDR3 size: 13 residues. DNA for the CDR3: TGTGCCAGTAGTCCCCAGGGTGTGGGTCGAGCTTTCTTT. This translates into CASSPQGVGRAFF.

The rearrangement joins TRBV2 to TRBJ2-7, with D possibly matching TRBD2 (5 bases). This CDR3 comprises 14 residues. Trimming left V 2 bases short and J 4 bases short, with 12 bases between. CDR1 is SNHLY and CDR2 is FYNNEI in the germline V gene. The CDR3 coding sequence is TGTGCCAGCAGTGAATTATTGGGAGTTTACGAGCAGTACTTC. This sequence encodes CASSELLGVYEQYF.

The V call is TRBV19, the J call TRBJ1-4; possibly TRBD1 for D (5 bases). The V end was cut by 5 bases, the J end by 8 bases, with 12 bases between. The germline V gene has CDR1 LNHDA and CDR2 SQIVND (reference sequence). The CDR3 covers 13 residues. The CDR3: CASSLGGKEKLFF. The DNA of the CDR3 is TGTGCCAGTAGTTTGGGGGGAAAGGAAAAACTGTTTTTT.

This clone was seen only a few times. This chain joins TRBV27 and TRBJ1-2; 7 positions agree with TRBD1. V dropped 2 bases and J dropped 2; count of bases not matched to a gene: 5. The CDR3 contains 15 residues. Germline CDR1 reads MNHEY; CDR2 reads SMNVEV (reference sequence). The CDR3 nucleotides read TGTGCCAGCAGTTTAAGGGGACAGACAAACTATGGCTACACCTTC. It codes for CASSLRGQTNYGYTF.

V and J are TRBV3-1 (or the pseudogene TRBV3-2) and TRBJ2-4, with D possibly matching TRBD2 (5 bases). Trimming took off 6 bases at V and 9 bases at J, with 15 bases between the two ends. There are 13 residues in the CDR3. Germline V CDR1 and CDR2: LGHDT, YNNKEL (reference sequence). CDR3 in DNA: TGTGCCAGCAGTTCCACTAGGACCGGCATTCAGTACTTC. Translated, it gives CASSSTRTGIQYF.

This chain connects TRBV6-5 to TRBJ2-5; the match to TRBD2 covers 10 bases. Germline-derived CDR1 and CDR2 are MNHEY and SVGAGI. V trimming: 3 bases; J trimming: 5 bases; junction bases outside the gene matches: 6. The CDR3 spans 15 residues. CDR3 amino acids: CASSYDKGLAETQYF. As DNA, the CDR3 is TGTGCCAGCAGTTATGATAAGGGACTAGCGGAGACCCAGTACTTC.

DNA for the CDR3: TGTGCCAGCAGCTTAGGGGGTGAGGGCATGAACACTGAAGCTTTCTTT. Translation: CASSLGGEGMNTEAFF. V gene TRBV7-2 combines with J gene TRBJ1-1, with D unclear. The CDR3 extends over 16 amino acids. Trimming removed 1 base from V and 0 bases from J, with 12 bases in between. Germline V gene data show CDR1 as SGHTA and CDR2 as FQGNSA.

This rearrangement joins TRBV7-9 to TRBJ1-1, with D unresolved. Germline V lookup: CDR1 SEHNR, CDR2 FQNEAQ (reference sequence). This CDR3 has 16 residues. V lost 4 bases, J lost 8 bases, and 23 bases lay in between. The CDR3 loop is CASSSATASARREAFF. CDR3 in DNA: TGTGCCAGCAGCTCGGCCACAGCCAGTGCAAGGAGGGAAGCTTTCTTT.

The chain combines TRBV30 with TRBJ2-2; possible D gene TRBD1, 6 bases. The CDR3 sequence is 13 residues long. Germline CDR1 GTSNPN, CDR2 SVGIG (reference sequence). Trimming left V 1 base short and J 8 bases short, with 11 bases between. CDR3 sequence (DNA): TGTGCCTGGAGTGCAGGGGTCGGAGGGGAGCTGTTTTTT. Protein product: CAWSAGVGGELFF.

This rearrangement joins TRBV5-1 to TRBJ1-1; D not resolved. V lost 2 bases and J lost 1, with 9 bases in between. The CDR3 covers 14 residues. Germline CDR1 is SGHRS and CDR2 is YFSETQ. The CDR3 nucleotides read TGCGCCAGCAGCTTCGAGTTCGGGAACACTGAAGCTTTCTTT. Amino acid sequence: CASSFEFGNTEAFF.